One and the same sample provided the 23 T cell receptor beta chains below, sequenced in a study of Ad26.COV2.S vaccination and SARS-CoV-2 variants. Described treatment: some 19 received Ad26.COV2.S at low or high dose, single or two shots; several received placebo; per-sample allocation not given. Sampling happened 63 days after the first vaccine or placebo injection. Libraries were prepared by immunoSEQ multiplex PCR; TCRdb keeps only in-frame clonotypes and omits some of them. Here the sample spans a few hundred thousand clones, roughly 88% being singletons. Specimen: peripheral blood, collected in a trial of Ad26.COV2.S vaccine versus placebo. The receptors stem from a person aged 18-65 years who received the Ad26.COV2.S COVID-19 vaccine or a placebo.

The CDR3, as DNA: TGTGCCAGCAGCGTCTCCATAGGGGACCAAAATTCACCCCTCCACTTT. As protein: CASSVSIGDQNSPLHF. The V and J genes are TRBV13 and TRBJ1-6; the D gene is possibly TRBD1 (5 bases). Germline values: CDR1 PRHDT, CDR2 FYEKMQ (reference sequence). The CDR3 has 16 residues. Trimming took 5 bases from V and 7 from J, leaving 18 bases between them.

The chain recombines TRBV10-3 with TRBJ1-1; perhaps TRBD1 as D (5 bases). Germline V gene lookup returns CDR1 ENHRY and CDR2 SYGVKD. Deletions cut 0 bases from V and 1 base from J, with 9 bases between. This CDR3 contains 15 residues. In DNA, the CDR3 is TGTGCCATCAGTGAGTCTAACCAGGGGAACACTGAAGCTTTCTTT. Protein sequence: CAISESNQGNTEAFF.

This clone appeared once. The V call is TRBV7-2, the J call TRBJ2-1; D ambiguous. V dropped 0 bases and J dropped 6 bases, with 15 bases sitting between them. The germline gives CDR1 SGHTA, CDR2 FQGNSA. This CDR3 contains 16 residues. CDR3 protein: CASSLAGGPGGNEQFF. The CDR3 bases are TGTGCCAGCAGCTTAGCAGGTGGTCCCGGTGGCAATGAGCAGTTCTTC. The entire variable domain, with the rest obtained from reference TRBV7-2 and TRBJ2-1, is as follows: GAGVSQSPSNKVTEKGKDVELRCDPISGHTALYWYRQSLGQGLEFLIYFQGNSAPDKSGLPSDRFSAERTGGSVSTLTIQRTQQEDSAVYLCASSLAGGPGGNEQFFGPGTRLTVL.

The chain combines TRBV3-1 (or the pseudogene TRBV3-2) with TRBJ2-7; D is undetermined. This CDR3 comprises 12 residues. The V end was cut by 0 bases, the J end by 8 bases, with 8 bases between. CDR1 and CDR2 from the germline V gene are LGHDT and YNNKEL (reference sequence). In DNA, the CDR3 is TGTGCCAGCAGCCAAGAATCCCGAAAGCAGTACTTC. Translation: CASSQESRKQYF.

CDR3 loop: CASSLRTSGRQYNEQFF. For the CDR3, the DNA is TGTGCCAGCAGTTTAAGGACTAGCGGGAGGCAGTACAATGAGCAGTTCTTC. The V call is TRBV28, the J call TRBJ2-1; TRBD2 matches at 14 bases. The CDR3 covers 17 residues. V lost 2 bases, J lost 4 bases, and 4 bases stayed unmatched. Germline V CDR1 and CDR2: MDHEN, SYDVKM.

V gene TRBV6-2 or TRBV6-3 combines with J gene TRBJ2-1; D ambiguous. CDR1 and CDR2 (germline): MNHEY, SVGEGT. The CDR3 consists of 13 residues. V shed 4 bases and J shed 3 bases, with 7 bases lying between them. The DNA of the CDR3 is TGTGCCAGCAGTTTCTACCGCTACAATGAGCAGTTCTTC. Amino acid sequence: CASSFYRYNEQFF.

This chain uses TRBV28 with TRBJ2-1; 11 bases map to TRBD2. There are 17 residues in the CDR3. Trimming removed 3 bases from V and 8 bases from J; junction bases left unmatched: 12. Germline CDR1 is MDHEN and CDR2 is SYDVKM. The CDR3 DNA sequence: TGTGCCAGCAGTTTGCCCCAACTAGCGGGAGCTTTGGATGAGCAGTTCTTC. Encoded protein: CASSLPQLAGALDEQFF.

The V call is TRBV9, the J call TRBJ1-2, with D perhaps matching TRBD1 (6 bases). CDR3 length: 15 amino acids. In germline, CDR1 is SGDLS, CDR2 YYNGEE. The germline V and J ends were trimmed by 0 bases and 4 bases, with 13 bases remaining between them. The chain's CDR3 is CASSVGGGRAYGYTF. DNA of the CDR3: TGTGCCAGCAGCGTAGGAGGGGGGCGCGCCTATGGCTACACCTTC.

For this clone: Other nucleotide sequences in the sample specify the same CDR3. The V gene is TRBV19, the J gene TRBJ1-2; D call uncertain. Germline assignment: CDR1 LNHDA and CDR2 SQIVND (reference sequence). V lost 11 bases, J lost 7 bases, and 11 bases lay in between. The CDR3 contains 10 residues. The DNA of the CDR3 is TGTGCCGGCCTCCTAGTTGGCTACACCTTC. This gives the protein CAGLLVGYTF.

The CDR3 DNA reads TGCGCCAGCAGAGTAGCTGCAGATACGCAGTATTTT. Protein product: CASRVAADTQYF. The J gene is TRBJ2-3, the V gene TRBV5-1; D is undetermined. Germline CDR1 reads SGHRS; CDR2 reads YFSETQ. The V end was cut by 5 bases, the J end by 4 bases, with 8 bases between. The CDR3 consists of 12 residues.

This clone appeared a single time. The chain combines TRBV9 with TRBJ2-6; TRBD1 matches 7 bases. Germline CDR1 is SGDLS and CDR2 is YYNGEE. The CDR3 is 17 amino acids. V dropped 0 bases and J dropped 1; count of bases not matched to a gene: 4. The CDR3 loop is CASSVVGRGSGANVLTF. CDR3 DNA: TGTGCCAGCAGCGTAGTGGGCAGGGGGTCTGGGGCCAACGTCCTGACTTTC. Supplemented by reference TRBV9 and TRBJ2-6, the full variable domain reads DSGVTQTPKHLITATGQRVTLRCSPRSGDLSVYWYQQSLDQGLQFLIQYYNGEERAKGNILERFSAQQFPDLHSELNLSSLELGDSALYFCASSVVGRGSGANVLTFGAGSRLTVL.

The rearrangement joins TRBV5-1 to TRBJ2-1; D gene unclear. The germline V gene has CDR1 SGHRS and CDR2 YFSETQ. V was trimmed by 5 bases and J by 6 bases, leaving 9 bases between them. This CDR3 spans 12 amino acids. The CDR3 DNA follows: TGCGCCAGCAGATGGACCATCAATGAGCAGTTCTTC. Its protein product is CASRWTINEQFF.

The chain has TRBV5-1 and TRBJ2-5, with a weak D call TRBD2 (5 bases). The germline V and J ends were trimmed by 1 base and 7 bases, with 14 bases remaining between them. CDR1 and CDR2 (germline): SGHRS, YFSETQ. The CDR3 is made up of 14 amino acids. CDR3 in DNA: TGCGCCAGCAGCTTGTTAGCAACGGCGGGGACCCAGTACTTC. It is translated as CASSLLATAGTQYF. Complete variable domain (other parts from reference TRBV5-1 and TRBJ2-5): KAGVTQTPRYLIKTRGQQVTLSCSPISGHRSVSWYQQTPGQGLQFLFEYFSETQRNKGNFPGRFSGRQFSNSRSEMNVSTLELGDSALYLCASSLLATAGTQYFGPGTRLLVL.

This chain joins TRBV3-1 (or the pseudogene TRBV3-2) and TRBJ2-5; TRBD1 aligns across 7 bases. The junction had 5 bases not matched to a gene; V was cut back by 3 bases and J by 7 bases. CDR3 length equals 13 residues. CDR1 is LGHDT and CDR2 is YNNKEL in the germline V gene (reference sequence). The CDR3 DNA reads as TGTGCCAGCAGCCAGGACAGGTCAATGACCCAGTACTTC. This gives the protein CASSQDRSMTQYF.

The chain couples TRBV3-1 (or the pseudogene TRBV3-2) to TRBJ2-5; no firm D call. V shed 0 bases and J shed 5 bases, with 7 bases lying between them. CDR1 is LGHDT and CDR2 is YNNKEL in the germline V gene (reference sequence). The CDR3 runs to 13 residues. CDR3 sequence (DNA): TGTGCCAGCAGCCAAGATGGTGGGGAGACCCAGTACTTC. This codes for CASSQDGGETQYF.

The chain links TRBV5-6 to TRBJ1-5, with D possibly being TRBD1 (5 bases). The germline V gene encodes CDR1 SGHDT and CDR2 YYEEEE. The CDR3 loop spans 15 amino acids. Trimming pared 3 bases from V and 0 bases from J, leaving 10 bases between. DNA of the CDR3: TGTGCCAGCAGCTCGGGGCTGCTTAGCAATCAGCCCCAGCATTTT. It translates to CASSSGLLSNQPQHF.

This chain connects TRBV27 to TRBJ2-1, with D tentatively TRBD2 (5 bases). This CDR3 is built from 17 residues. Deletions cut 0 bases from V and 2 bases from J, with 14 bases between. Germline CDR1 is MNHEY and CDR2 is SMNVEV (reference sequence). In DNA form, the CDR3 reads TGTGCCAGCAGTTTATCGAGGCGGGTGACCACCTACAATGAGCAGTTCTTC. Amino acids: CASSLSRRVTTYNEQFF.

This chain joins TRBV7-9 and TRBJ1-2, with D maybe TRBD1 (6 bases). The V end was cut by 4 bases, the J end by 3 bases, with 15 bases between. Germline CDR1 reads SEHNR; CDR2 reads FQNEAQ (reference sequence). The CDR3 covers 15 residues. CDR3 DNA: TGTGCCAGCAGCTCGACAGGCCCACGACACTATGGCTACACCTTC. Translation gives CASSSTGPRHYGYTF.

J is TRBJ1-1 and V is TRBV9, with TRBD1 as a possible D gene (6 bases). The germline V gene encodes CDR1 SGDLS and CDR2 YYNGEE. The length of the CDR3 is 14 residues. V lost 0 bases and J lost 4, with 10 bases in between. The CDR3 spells CASSVAGRGTEAFF. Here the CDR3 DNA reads TGTGCCAGCAGCGTAGCGGGCAGGGGCACTGAAGCTTTCTTT.

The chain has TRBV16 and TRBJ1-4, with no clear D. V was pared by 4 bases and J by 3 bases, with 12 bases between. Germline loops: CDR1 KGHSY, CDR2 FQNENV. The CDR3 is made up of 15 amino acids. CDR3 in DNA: TGTGCCAGCAGCCCTACGAGAAGCCCTAATGAAAAACTGTTTTTT. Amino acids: CASSPTRSPNEKLFF.

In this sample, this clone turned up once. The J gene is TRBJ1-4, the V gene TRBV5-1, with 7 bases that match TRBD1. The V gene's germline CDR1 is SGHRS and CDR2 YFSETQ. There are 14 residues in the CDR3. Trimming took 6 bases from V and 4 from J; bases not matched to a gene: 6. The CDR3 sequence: CASTRQGRNEKLFF. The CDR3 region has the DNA TGCGCCAGCACCCGACAGGGACGTAATGAAAAACTGTTTTTT.

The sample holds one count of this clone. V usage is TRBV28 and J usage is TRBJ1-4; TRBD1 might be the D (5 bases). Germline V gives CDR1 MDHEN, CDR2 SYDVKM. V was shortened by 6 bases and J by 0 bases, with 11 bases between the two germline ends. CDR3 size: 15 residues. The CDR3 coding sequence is TGTGCCAGCAGAAGGTGGGGCACAACTAATGAAAAACTGTTTTTT. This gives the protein CASRRWGTTNEKLFF. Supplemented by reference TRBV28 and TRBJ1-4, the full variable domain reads DVKVTQSSRYLVKRTGEKVFLECVQDMDHENMFWYRQDPGLGLRLIYFSYDVKMKEKGDIPEGYSVSREKKERFSLILESASTNQTSMYLCASRRWGTTNEKLFFGSGTQLSVL.

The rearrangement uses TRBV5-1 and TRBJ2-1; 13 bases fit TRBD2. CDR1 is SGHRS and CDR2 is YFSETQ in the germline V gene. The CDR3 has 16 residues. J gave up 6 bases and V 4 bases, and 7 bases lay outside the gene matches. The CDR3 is CASSPLLAGGGNEQFF. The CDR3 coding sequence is TGCGCCAGCAGCCCGTTACTAGCGGGAGGGGGCAATGAGCAGTTCTTC. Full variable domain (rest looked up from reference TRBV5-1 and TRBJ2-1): KAGVTQTPRYLIKTRGQQVTLSCSPISGHRSVSWYQQTPGQGLQFLFEYFSETQRNKGNFPGRFSGRQFSNSRSEMNVSTLELGDSALYLCASSPLLAGGGNEQFFGPGTRLTVL.